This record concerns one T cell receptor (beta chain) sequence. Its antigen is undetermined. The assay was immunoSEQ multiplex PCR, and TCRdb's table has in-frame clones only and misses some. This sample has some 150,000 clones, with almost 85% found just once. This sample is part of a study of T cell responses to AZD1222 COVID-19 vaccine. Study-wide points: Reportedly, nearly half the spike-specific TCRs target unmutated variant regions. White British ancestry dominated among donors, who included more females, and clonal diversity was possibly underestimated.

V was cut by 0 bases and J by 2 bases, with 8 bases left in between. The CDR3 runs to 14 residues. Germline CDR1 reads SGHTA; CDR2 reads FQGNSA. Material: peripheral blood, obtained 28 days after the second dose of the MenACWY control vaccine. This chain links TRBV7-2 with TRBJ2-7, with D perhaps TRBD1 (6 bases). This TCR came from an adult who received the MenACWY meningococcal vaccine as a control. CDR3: CASSLADRPYEQYV. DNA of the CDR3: TGTGCCAGCAGCTTAGCCGACAGGCCCTACGAGCAGTACGTC.